The 23 T cell receptor beta chains below all came from one sample that was sequenced in a study of human T cells and chemical hapten exposure. TCRdb analysed the RACE reads with MiXCR anew, one entry per CDR3 protein. This sample has 150,000 to 200,000 distinct CDR3 sequences, with about 14% found just once. Stated time point: patch test 1, 2 weeks after DPC sensitization. Treatment in this sample: therapeutic diphenylcyclopropenone sensitization with weekly scalp DPC. Sequenced here: whole blood, sampled in connection with sensitization to the hapten diphenylcyclopropenone (DPC). The origin of the receptors is a woman in her 30s with alopecia areata. Some clones in this sample may be carry-over from other donors' samples.

The J gene is TRBJ1-6, the V gene TRBV10-3; D might be TRBD1 (6 bases). The CDR3 length is 14 residues. The germline CDR1 and CDR2 sequences are ENHRY and SYGVKD. Between the trimmed V and J ends, which lost 6 bases and 5 bases, there was a span of 11 bases. CDR3 DNA sequence: TGTGCCATCAGATCGACAGGAAATAATTCACCCCTCCACTTT. Its translation is CAIRSTGNNSPLHF.

The chain joins TRBV29-1 to TRBJ2-3; 9 positions match TRBD1. CDR3 size: 14 residues. Germline V gene data show CDR1 as SQVTM and CDR2 as ANQGSEA. Trimming at V came to 6 bases and at J to 4 bases, leaving 8 bases not matched to a gene. The CDR3 DNA reads as TGCAGCGTACAACAGGGGGCATCTGCAGATACGCAGTATTTT. This translates into CSVQQGASADTQYF.

This clonotype was seen only a few times. This rearrangement joins TRBV21-1 to TRBJ2-5; the D segment call TRBD2 is taken from the table without a DNA check. TRBV21-1 is marked as a pseudogene. This CDR3 is built from 17 residues. For the CDR3, the DNA is TGTGCCAGCAGCAATTCCCGCTTTCGGCAGGGGCAAGAGACCCAGTACTTC. It yields the protein CASSNSRFRQGQETQYF.

A few counts support this clonotype. V and J are TRBV7-6 and TRBJ2-5; a possible D gene is TRBD2 (6 bases). The V gene lost 0 bases and the J gene lost 1 base, with 9 bases spanning the gap. The germline CDR1 and CDR2 sequences are SGHVS and FNYEAQ. The CDR3 contains 15 residues. The CDR3 is CASSLAGTVQETQYF. Written as DNA, the CDR3 is TGTGCCAGCAGCTTAGCGGGGACTGTCCAAGAGACCCAGTACTTC.

The J gene is TRBJ2-1, the V gene TRBV11-3; D may correspond to TRBD1 or TRBD2 (6 bases each). V lost 5 bases, J lost 6 bases, and 20 bases lay in between. The length of the CDR3 is 16 residues. CDR1 and CDR2 from the germline V gene are SGHNT and YENEEA. CDR3 residues: CASSLLPGRGLNEQFF. The CDR3 DNA follows: TGTGCCAGCAGCCTCCTCCCCGGCCGGGGGCTCAATGAGCAGTTCTTC. Looking up the rest from reference TRBV11-3 and TRBJ2-1 gives the full variable domain: EAGVVQSPRYKIIEKKQPVAFWCNPISGHNTLYWYLQNLGQGPELLIRYENEEAVDDSQLPKDRFSAERLKGVDSTLKIQPAELGDSAVYLCASSLLPGRGLNEQFFGPGTRLTVL.

This clonotype was seen repeatedly, ten times or more. The chain employs TRBV12-5 and TRBJ2-3; D is undetermined. Germline CDR1 is LGHNT and CDR2 is FRNRAP. This CDR3 is built from 13 residues. V was trimmed by 2 bases and J by 4 bases, leaving 7 bases between them. CDR3 DNA: TGTGCTAGTGGTTTGTGGACGGCAGATACGCAGTATTTT. The encoded protein is CASGLWTADTQYF.

This clonotype was detected ten times or more. J is TRBJ2-2 and V is TRBV3-1, with D perhaps assigned TRBD1 or TRBD2 (6 bases each). The CDR3 sequence is 15 residues long. V lost 5 bases, J lost 0 bases, and 10 bases lay in between. Looked up from germline, CDR1 is LGHDT and CDR2 is YNNKEL (reference sequence). The CDR3 loop is CASSRGVSNTGELFF. CDR3 in DNA: TGTGCCAGCAGCAGGGGGGTGTCGAACACCGGGGAGCTGTTTTTT.

This sequence joins TRBV12-3 or TRBV12-4 and TRBJ1-6, with unresolved D. Trimming pared 2 bases from V and 8 bases from J, leaving 7 bases between. The CDR3 has 13 residues. The CDR3 protein is CASSLKADSPLHF. Written as DNA, the CDR3 is TGTGCCAGCAGTTTAAAGGCAGATTCACCCCTCCACTTT.

This clonotype turned up a few times. This chain connects TRBV6-2 or TRBV6-3 to TRBJ2-7; D perhaps matches TRBD2 (5 bases). Trimming shortened V by 6 bases and J by 0 bases, and 18 bases separated the two germline ends. This CDR3 has 16 residues. Germline V gene data show CDR1 as MNHEY and CDR2 as SVGEGT. CDR3 DNA: TGTGCCAGCAGGCTCGACGTGGGCACTAGCTCCTACGAGCAGTACTTC. Amino acid sequence: CASRLDVGTSSYEQYF.

This clonotype was counted only a few times. The gene calls are TRBV20-1 and TRBJ2-7; D unresolved. The CDR3 length is 14 residues. Trimming removed 0 bases from V and 3 bases from J, with 12 bases in between. Germline lookup yields CDR1 DFQATT and CDR2 SNEGSKA (reference sequence). CDR3 protein: CSARDLDTNYEQYF. For the CDR3, the DNA is TGCAGTGCTAGAGATCTCGACACCAACTACGAGCAGTACTTC.

The J gene is TRBJ2-2, the V gene TRBV5-1; D perhaps matches TRBD1 (5 bases). The CDR3 runs to 13 residues. The germline gives CDR1 SGHRS, CDR2 YFSETQ. V lost 3 bases and J lost 7, with 10 bases in between. The CDR3 region is CASSSRVSGELFF. CDR3 nucleotides: TGCGCCAGCAGCTCCAGGGTCAGCGGGGAGCTGTTTTTT.

This clonotype was seen only a few times. The J gene is TRBJ2-3, the V gene TRBV11-2; 8 bases match TRBD1. Germline V gene data show CDR1 as SGHAT and CDR2 as FQNNGV. J was trimmed by 4 bases and V by 0 bases; bases with no gene match: 15. This CDR3 has 19 residues. For the CDR3, the DNA is TGTGCCAGCAGCTTAGATCTAGGAGGACAGGGCTCGTGGGCAGATACGCAGTATTTT. This codes for CASSLDLGGQGSWADTQYF.

The chain recombines TRBV6-5 with TRBJ2-5; 7 bases fit TRBD1. Per germline, CDR1 MNHEY and CDR2 SVGAGI. V gave up 6 bases and J gave up 4 bases; unmatched junction bases: 11. The CDR3 is 15 amino acids. In nucleotides, the CDR3 is TGTGCCAGCAGACTACAGGGGCGGGTACGAGAGACCCAGTACTTC. As protein: CASRLQGRVRETQYF.

The chain couples TRBV20-1 to TRBJ2-7; TRBD2 matches at 10 bases. CDR1 is DFQATT, CDR2 SNEGSKA, per germline (reference sequence). J lost 2 bases, V lost 5 bases, and 6 bases had no gene match. This CDR3 comprises 14 residues. CDR3 sequence: CSAALLAGPYEQYF. The DNA of the CDR3 is TGCAGTGCTGCGCTACTAGCGGGGCCCTACGAGCAGTACTTC.

V and J are TRBV6-5 and TRBJ1-2, with TRBD1 matching over 7 bases. The CDR3 spans 15 residues. V was pared by 5 bases and J by 4 bases, with 10 bases of the junction left unmatched. From germline, CDR1 is MNHEY and CDR2 SVGAGI. The CDR3 loop is CASSRTRDSFYGYTF. Here the CDR3 DNA reads TGTGCCAGCAGTCGAACACGGGACAGTTTCTATGGCTACACCTTC.

The rearrangement joins TRBV5-1 to TRBJ1-2; unclear D gene. The CDR3 is 14 amino acids. Trimming left V 0 bases short and J 5 bases short, with 11 bases between. CDR1 is SGHRS and CDR2 is YFSETQ in the germline V gene. The CDR3 region is CASSLETAGYGYTF. The CDR3 region has the DNA TGCGCCAGCAGCTTGGAGACGGCCGGGTATGGCTACACCTTC.

This clonotype was seen at least ten times. This rearrangement joins TRBV20-1 to TRBJ2-7; the D is unclear. Deletions cut 2 bases from V and 7 bases from J, with 12 bases between. The CDR3 contains 12 residues. Germline V gene sequence: CDR1 DFQATT, CDR2 SNEGSKA (reference sequence). The CDR3 sequence: CSARSPGYEQYF. The CDR3 region has the DNA TGCAGTGCTAGATCTCCCGGGTATGAGCAGTACTTC.

This clonotype was found a few times. V gene TRBV28 combines with J gene TRBJ1-6; D is unclear. CDR1 and CDR2 from the germline V gene are MDHEN and SYDVKM. V was trimmed by 3 bases and J by 0 bases, leaving 9 bases between them. The CDR3 is 16 residues long. The CDR3 region is CASSLTSGSYNSPLHF. The CDR3, as DNA: TGTGCCAGCAGTTTGACTTCGGGCTCCTATAATTCACCCCTCCACTTT.

This clonotype has a handful of counts. This chain joins TRBV4-1 and TRBJ2-2; the D gene is possibly TRBD2 (5 bases). CDR1 is MGHRA and CDR2 is YSYEKL in the germline V gene. The CDR3 runs 17 residues. The V end lost 0 bases, the J end lost 0 bases, and 11 bases lay between the germline ends. CDR3 in DNA: TGCGCCAGCAGCCAAGATCAGAGCGGCACGAACACCGGGGAGCTGTTTTTT. The encoded protein is CASSQDQSGTNTGELFF.

This clonotype was seen more than once but under ten times. The chain uses TRBV10-3 and TRBJ1-2; D is unresolved. This CDR3 is 13 amino acids long. Trimming removed 8 bases at V and 0 bases at J, with 10 bases between. The germline V gene has CDR1 ENHRY and CDR2 SYGVKD. Written as DNA, the CDR3 is TGTGCCATCGGACGACAAGCTAACTATGGCTACACCTTC. Encoded protein: CAIGRQANYGYTF.

This chain links TRBV7-9 with TRBJ2-6; TRBD2 agrees at 7 bases. J gave up 5 bases and V 6 bases, and 19 bases lay outside the gene matches. This CDR3 has 19 amino acids. The V gene's germline CDR1 is SEHNR and CDR2 FQNEAQ (reference sequence). CDR3 nucleotide sequence: TGTGCCAGCAGTCCCCCCCTCGGCGCGGGAGACGTACGGGCCAACGTCCTGACTTTC. Protein sequence: CASSPPLGAGDVRANVLTF.

This clonotype was detected only a few times. The rearrangement uses TRBV11-2 and TRBJ2-2; the D gene is possibly TRBD1 (6 bases). The V end lost 5 bases, the J end lost 4 bases, and 14 bases lay between the germline ends. The length of the CDR3 is 15 residues. In germline, CDR1 is SGHAT, CDR2 FQNNGV. This CDR3 is CASSRLIGGTGELFF. In DNA, the CDR3 is TGTGCCAGCAGCCGCCTAATAGGGGGCACCGGGGAGCTGTTTTTT.

This sequence joins TRBV4-2 and TRBJ2-3; D gene uncertain. V lost 1 base and J 0 bases, leaving 8 bases between the germline ends. CDR3 length equals 15 residues. Germline lookup yields CDR1 LGHNA and CDR2 YNFKEQ. CDR3 sequence reads: CASSQGRYSTDTQYF. CDR3 in DNA: TGTGCCAGCAGCCAAGGAAGGTATAGCACAGATACGCAGTATTTT.